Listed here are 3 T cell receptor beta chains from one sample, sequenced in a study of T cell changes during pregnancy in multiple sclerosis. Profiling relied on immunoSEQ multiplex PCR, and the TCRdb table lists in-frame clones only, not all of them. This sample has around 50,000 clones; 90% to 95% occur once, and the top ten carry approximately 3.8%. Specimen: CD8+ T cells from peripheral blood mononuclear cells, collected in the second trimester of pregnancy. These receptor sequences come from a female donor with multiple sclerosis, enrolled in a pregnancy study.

The CDR3 region has the DNA TGTGCCAGCAGGCGGGGTTATGAGCAGTTCTTC. Translating gives CASRRGYEQFF. This chain links TRBV27 with TRBJ2-1; possible D gene TRBD2, 6 bases. V gave up 6 bases and J gave up 8 bases, with 8 bases separating them. Germline loops: CDR1 MNHEY, CDR2 SMNVEV (reference sequence). The CDR3 extends over 11 amino acids.

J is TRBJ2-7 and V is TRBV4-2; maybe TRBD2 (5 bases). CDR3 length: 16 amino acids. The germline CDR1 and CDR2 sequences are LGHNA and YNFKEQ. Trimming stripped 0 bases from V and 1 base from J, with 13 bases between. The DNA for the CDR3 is TGTGCCAGCAGCCAAGATCCCTCGGGGAATTCCTACGAGCAGTACTTC. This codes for CASSQDPSGNSYEQYF.

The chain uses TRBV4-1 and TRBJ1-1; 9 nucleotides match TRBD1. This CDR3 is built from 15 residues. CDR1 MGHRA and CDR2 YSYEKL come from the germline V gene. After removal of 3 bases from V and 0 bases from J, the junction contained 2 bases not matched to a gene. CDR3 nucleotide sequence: TGCGCCAGCAGCCAGGGACAGGGCCTGAACACTGAAGCTTTCTTT. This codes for CASSQGQGLNTEAFF.